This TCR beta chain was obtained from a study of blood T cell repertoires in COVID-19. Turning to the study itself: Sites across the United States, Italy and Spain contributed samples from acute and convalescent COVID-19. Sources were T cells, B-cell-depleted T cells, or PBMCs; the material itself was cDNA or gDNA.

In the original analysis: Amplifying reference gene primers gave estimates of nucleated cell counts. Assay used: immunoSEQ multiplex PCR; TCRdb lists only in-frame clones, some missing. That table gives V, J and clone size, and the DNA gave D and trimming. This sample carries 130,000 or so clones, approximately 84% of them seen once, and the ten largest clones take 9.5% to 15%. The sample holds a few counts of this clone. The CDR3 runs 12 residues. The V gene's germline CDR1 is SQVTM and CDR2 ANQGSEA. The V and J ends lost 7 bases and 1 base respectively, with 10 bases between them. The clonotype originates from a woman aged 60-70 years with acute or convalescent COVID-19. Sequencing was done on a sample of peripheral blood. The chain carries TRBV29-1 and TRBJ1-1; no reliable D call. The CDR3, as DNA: TGCAGCGGCGGGGTTTGGAACACTGAAGCTTTCTTT. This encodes CSGGVWNTEAFF.